This T cell receptor beta chain was retrieved from a study of type 1 and type 2 diabetes patients. CDR3 length equals 15 residues. Looked up from germline, CDR1 is MDHEN and CDR2 is SYDVKM. PCR was run on genomic DNA. The TCR beta CDR3 region was amplified using 30 forward and 13 reverse primers. TCRdb called the multiplex PCR reads again in MiXCR, with one record for every CDR3 protein. The sample gives under 300,000 distinct CDR3 sequences, 45% to 60% of which show up once; 12% to 15% is in the top ten. On this clonotype itself: Germline and junction disagree at one end, which may indicate a read error.

The sequenced sample was peripheral blood mononuclear cells (PBMCs). This chain links TRBV28 with TRBJ2-5; the D is unclear. This receptor was identified in a man younger than 35 with type 2 diabetes. CDR3 sequence: CTSSSGNPTVETQYF. Here the CDR3 DNA reads TGTACCAGCAGTTCGGGCAATCCCACGGTGGAGACCCAGTACTTC.